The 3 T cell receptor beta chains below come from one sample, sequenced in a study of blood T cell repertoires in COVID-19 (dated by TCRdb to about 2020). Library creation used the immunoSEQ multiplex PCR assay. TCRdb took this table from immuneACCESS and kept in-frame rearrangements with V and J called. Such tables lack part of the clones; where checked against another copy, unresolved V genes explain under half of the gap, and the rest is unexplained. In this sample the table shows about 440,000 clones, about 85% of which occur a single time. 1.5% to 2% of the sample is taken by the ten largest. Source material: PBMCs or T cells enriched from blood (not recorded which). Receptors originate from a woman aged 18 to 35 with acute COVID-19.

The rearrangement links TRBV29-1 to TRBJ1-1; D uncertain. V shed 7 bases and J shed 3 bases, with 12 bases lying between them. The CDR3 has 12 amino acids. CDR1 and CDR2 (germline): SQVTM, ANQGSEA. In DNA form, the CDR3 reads TGCAGCGGAGGAGCGGGTGACACTGAAGCTTTCTTT. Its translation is CSGGAGDTEAFF.

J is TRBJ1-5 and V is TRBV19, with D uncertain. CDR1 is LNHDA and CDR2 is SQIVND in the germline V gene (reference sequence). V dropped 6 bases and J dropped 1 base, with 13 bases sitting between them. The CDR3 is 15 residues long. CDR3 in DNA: TGTGCCAGTAGCCCCAGCAGGTCAAGCAATCAGCCCCAGCATTTT. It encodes CASSPSRSSNQPQHF. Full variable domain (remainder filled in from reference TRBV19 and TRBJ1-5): DGGITQSPKYLFRKEGQNVTLSCEQNLNHDAMYWYRQDPGQGLRLIYYSQIVNDFQKGDIAEGYSVSREKKESFPLTVTSAQKNPTAFYLCASSPSRSSNQPQHFGDGTRLSIL.

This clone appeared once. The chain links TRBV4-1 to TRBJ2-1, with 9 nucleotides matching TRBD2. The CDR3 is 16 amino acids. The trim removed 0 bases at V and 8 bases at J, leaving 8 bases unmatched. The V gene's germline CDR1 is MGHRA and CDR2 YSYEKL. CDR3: CASSQESSGGRDEQFF. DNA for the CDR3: TGCGCCAGCAGCCAAGAATCCAGCGGGGGGCGGGATGAGCAGTTCTTC.